This is a list of T cell receptor beta chains from one sample in a study of beta chain features in type 1 diabetes. TCRdb's copy holds only in-frame clones and misses some; the assay was immunoSEQ multiplex PCR. In the table there are 300,000 or so clones, 13% of which are singletons. Sequencing used naive CD4+ T cells from blood. The receptors derive from a woman in her late teens or twenties with type 1 diabetes. Each CDR3 is given with its conserved first and last residue. The order of the fields is V gene, D gene, J gene, clone size, CDR3 protein, CDR3 DNA. The D gene is left open where the match is weak. The listing skips clone size in some rows; elsewhere it reads once, few, many or a size class.

TRBV21-1,.,TRBJ2-3,.,CASNRGQGAEDTQYF,TGTGCCAGCAACCGCGGACAGGGGGCTGAAGATACGCAGTATTTT
TRBV30,.,TRBJ2-1,few,CASARQGSEFF,TGTGCCTCCGCCCGTCAGGGAAGCGAGTTCTTC
TRBV4-1,TRBD2,TRBJ2-1,.,CASSPFPSGRADEQFF,TGCGCCAGCAGCCCCTTCCCGAGCGGGAGGGCCGATGAGCAGTTCTTC
TRBV28,TRBD1,TRBJ2-3,few,CASRPRGRGPLPYF,TGTGCCAGCAGGCCTAGGGGGCGAGGTCCCCTACCGTATTTT
TRBV18,.,TRBJ2-5,many,CASSPEYMETQYF,TGTGCCAGCTCACCAGAGTATATGGAGACCCAGTACTTC
TRBV19,TRBD1,TRBJ1-2,.,CASIRDRGSSGYTF,TGTGCCAGTATCCGGGACAGGGGTTCGAGTGGCTACACCTTC
TRBV19,.,TRBJ2-3,few,CAGKGAADTQYF,TGTGCCGGAAAAGGGGCTGCAGATACGCAGTATTTT
TRBV19,.,TRBJ2-3,.,CASTTSWVAEGTDTQYF,TGTGCCAGTACCACATCTTGGGTAGCGGAAGGTACAGATACGCAGTATTTT
TRBV6-6,.,TRBJ2-2,.,CASTLRSTGELFF,TGTGCCAGCACTCTAAGGAGCACCGGGGAGCTGTTTTTT
TRBV10-3,.,TRBJ1-4,.,CAISERRESEKLFF,TGTGCCATCAGTGAGCGCAGGGAAAGCGAAAAACTGTTTTTT
TRBV30,.,TRBJ1-1,few,CAWAGDTEAFF,TGTGCCTGGGCAGGGGACACTGAAGCTTTCTTT
TRBV14,TRBD1,TRBJ1-5,.,CASSWVLLGQLNQPQHF,TGTGCCAGCAGCTGGGTTCTTTTGGGACAGTTAAATCAGCCCCAGCATTTT
TRBV5-6,.,TRBJ1-5,.,CASSLRGSSNQPQHF,TGTGCCAGCAGCCTCCGCGGCAGTAGCAATCAGCCCCAGCATTTT
TRBV5-1,.,TRBJ2-5,.,CASSRRVEGSQETQYF,TGCGCCAGCAGCCGACGGGTAGAAGGGAGCCAAGAGACCCAGTACTTC
TRBV15,TRBD1,TRBJ2-7,few,CATSRGRQGGAYEQYF,TGTGCCACCAGCAGAGGTAGACAGGGGGGAGCCTACGAGCAGTACTTC
TRBV4-2,.,TRBJ2-1,few,CASSQDTSMGYNEQFF,TGTGCCAGCAGCCAAGATACTAGCATGGGCTACAATGAGCAGTTCTTC
TRBV28,.,TRBJ2-5,few,CASSLMQAQYF,TGTGCCAGCAGTTTAATGCAGGCCCAGTACTTC
TRBV2,TRBD2,TRBJ2-7,.,CAGHSGSSYEQYF,TGTGCCGGTCATAGCGGGAGCTCCTACGAGCAGTACTTC
TRBV5-4,.,TRBJ2-5,.,CASNPSGGLPSQETQYF,TGTGCCAGCAACCCTAGTGGAGGGTTACCCTCTCAAGAGACCCAGTACTTC
TRBV29-1,TRBD1,TRBJ2-7,.,CSVRDRGEQYF,TGCAGCGTTAGGGACAGGGGCGAGCAGTACTTC
TRBV7-3,TRBD1,TRBJ1-3,.,CASSLTGQMEGNTIYF,TGTGCCAGCAGCTTAACGGGACAGATGGAAGGAAACACCATATATTTT
TRBV6-5,TRBD2,TRBJ2-1,few,CASSYPGAGGSEQFF,TGTGCCAGCAGTTACCCGGGGGCGGGAGGAAGTGAGCAGTTCTTC
TRBV7-9,.,TRBJ1-3,few,CASSSGQSSGNTIYF,TGTGCCAGCAGCTCCGGACAGAGCTCTGGAAACACCATATATTTT
TRBV27,.,TRBJ2-1,.,CASSLSGEQFF,TGTGCCAGCAGTTTATCCGGTGAGCAGTTCTTC
TRBV5-4,TRBD2,TRBJ2-1,few,CASSTRTSDEQFF,TGTGCCAGCAGCACGAGGACTAGTGATGAGCAGTTCTTC
TRBV18,TRBD2,TRBJ2-1,few,CASSPGLALNNEQFF,TGTGCCAGCTCCCCGGGACTAGCCCTAAACAATGAGCAGTTCTTC
TRBV11-1,.,TRBJ2-7,few,CASSLEGLALEQYF,TGTGCCAGCAGCTTAGAGGGGCTAGCGCTCGAGCAGTACTTC
TRBV28,.,TRBJ2-7,few,CASTPGYEQYF,TGTGCCAGCACCCCAGGCTACGAGCAGTACTTC
TRBV2,TRBD1,TRBJ2-5,.,CASSAGQGVSETQYF,TGTGCCAGCAGTGCCGGACAGGGGGTCAGCGAGACCCAGTACTTC
TRBV5-1,.,TRBJ1-5,.,CASSFEGAQPQHF,TGCGCCAGCAGCTTCGAAGGGGCCCAGCCCCAGCATTTT
TRBV5-1,TRBD1,TRBJ1-2,.,CASSSSGTAVTF,TGCGCCAGCAGCTCTTCCGGGACAGCGGTCACCTTC
TRBV28,.,TRBJ2-1,.,CASSPRLVLPEQFF,TGTGCCAGCAGTCCCCGACTAGTTCTCCCTGAGCAGTTCTTC
TRBV9,.,TRBJ1-3,few,CASSVGAGSGNTIYF,TGTGCCAGCAGCGTAGGCGCGGGATCCGGAAACACCATATATTTT
TRBV6-5,TRBD1,TRBJ2-1,.,CASRQGDEQFF,TGTGCCAGCCGGCAGGGGGATGAGCAGTTCTTC
TRBV9,TRBD2,TRBJ2-2,few,CASSGGGRDTGELFF,TGTGCCAGCAGCGGTGGGGGGAGGGACACCGGGGAGCTGTTTTTT
TRBV19,TRBD1,TRBJ1-1,few,CASSPRTGRTEAFF,TGTGCCAGTAGTCCCCGGACAGGGAGGACTGAAGCTTTCTTT
TRBV19,.,TRBJ1-5,.,CASSSRRTEYLPQHF,TGTGCCAGTAGTAGCAGAAGGACAGAGTATCTGCCCCAGCATTTT
TRBV6-5,.,TRBJ2-1,few,CASSSLHSGGEQFF,TGTGCCAGCAGTTCCCTACATAGCGGAGGGGAGCAGTTCTTC
TRBV29-1,TRBD2,TRBJ2-1,.,CSSWASGPPYNEQFF,TGCAGCTCCTGGGCTAGCGGACCCCCCTACAATGAGCAGTTCTTC
TRBV15,.,TRBJ1-1,.,CATSSGDTEAFF,TGTGCCACCAGTAGCGGCGACACTGAAGCTTTCTTT
TRBV18,TRBD1,TRBJ2-1,few,CASDRQGSDNEQFF,TGTGCCAGCGACCGACAGGGGAGTGACAATGAGCAGTTCTTC
TRBV7-2,.,TRBJ2-1,few,CASSSIRRGSYNEQFF,TGTGCCAGCAGCTCCATCAGGAGGGGTTCCTACAATGAGCAGTTCTTC
TRBV6-5,TRBD1,TRBJ1-2,.,CASSSRGSYGYTF,TGTGCCAGCAGTTCCAGGGGGTCCTATGGCTACACCTTC
TRBV6-5,TRBD1,TRBJ2-5,.,CASSYSGQGAETQYF,TGTGCCAGCAGTTACTCCGGACAGGGAGCGGAGACCCAGTACTTC
TRBV7-2,TRBD1,TRBJ2-3,few,CASSLWGQGADTQYF,TGTGCCAGCAGCTTATGGGGACAGGGGGCAGATACGCAGTATTTT
TRBV9,TRBD1,TRBJ2-3,.,CASSVGYRGTADTQYF,TGTGCCAGCAGCGTAGGGTACAGGGGGACGGCAGATACGCAGTATTTT
TRBV30,.,TRBJ2-3,few,CAWSRRDTDTQYF,TGTGCCTGGAGTAGGAGAGACACAGATACGCAGTATTTT
TRBV2,TRBD1,TRBJ1-2,.,CASSPTGGTHGYTF,TGTGCCAGCAGCCCGACAGGGGGGACTCATGGCTACACCTTC
TRBV5-4,.,TRBJ2-1,few,CASSMQGTGVKEQFF,TGTGCCAGCAGTATGCAGGGAACGGGAGTAAAGGAGCAGTTCTTC
TRBV5-4,.,TRBJ2-5,few,CASRSQETQYF,TGTGCCAGCAGATCACAAGAGACCCAGTACTTC
TRBV27,.,TRBJ2-1,few,CASRRSGYNEQFF,TGTGCCAGCAGGCGATCGGGGTACAATGAGCAGTTCTTC
TRBV19,.,TRBJ2-2,few,CASSATRAGELFF,TGTGCCAGTAGTGCCACCCGGGCCGGGGAGCTGTTTTTT